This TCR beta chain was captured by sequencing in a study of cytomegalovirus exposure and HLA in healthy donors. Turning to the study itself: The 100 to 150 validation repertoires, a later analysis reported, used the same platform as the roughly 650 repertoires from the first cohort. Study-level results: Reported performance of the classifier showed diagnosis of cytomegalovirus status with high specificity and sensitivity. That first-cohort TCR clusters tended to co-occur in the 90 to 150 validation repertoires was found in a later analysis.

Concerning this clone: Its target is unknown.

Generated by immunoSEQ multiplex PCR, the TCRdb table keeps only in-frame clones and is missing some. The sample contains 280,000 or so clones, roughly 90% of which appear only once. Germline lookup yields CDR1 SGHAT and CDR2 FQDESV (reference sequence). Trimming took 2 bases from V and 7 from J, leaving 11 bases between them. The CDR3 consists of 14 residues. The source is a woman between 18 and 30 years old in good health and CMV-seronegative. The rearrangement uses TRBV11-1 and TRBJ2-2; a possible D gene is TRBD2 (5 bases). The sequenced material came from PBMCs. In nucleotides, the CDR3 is TGTGCCAGCAGCTTAACGGACGGGGTCGGGGAGCTGTTTTTT. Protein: CASSLTDGVGELFF.